This T cell receptor beta chain is from a study of CD8 T cells in ankylosing spondylitis. Quantitative 5'-RACE with molecular barcodes was used to make the TCR beta libraries. Via MiXCR, TCRdb re-called the 5' RACE reads, giving one row per CDR3 protein. The sample has 450,000 or so distinct CDR3 sequences, roughly 25% seen once. As concerns this clonotype: Its antigen is not identified.

Study findings and constraints: What seemed typical of ankylosing spondylitis blood was a TCR beta motif built from about 8 highly homologous variants. The clones that were linked to disease were reported to be significantly enriched in matched synovial fluid samples from ankylosing spondylitis patients.

The CDR3 sequence is 18 residues long. Germline loops: CDR1 KGHDR, CDR2 SFDVKD. After removal of 4 bases from V and 8 bases from J, the junction contained 14 bases not matched to a gene. The chain carries TRBV24-1 and TRBJ2-1; TRBD1 agrees at 12 bases. This receptor was taken from a male donor with ankylosing spondylitis. Input material: blood, either unsorted or a sorted T cell fraction (not recorded which). CDR3 coding DNA: TGTGCCACCAGTGAGAGGGGATTCGGGACAGGGGGCCGGGATGAGCAGTTCTTC. Translating it yields CATSERGFGTGGRDEQFF.